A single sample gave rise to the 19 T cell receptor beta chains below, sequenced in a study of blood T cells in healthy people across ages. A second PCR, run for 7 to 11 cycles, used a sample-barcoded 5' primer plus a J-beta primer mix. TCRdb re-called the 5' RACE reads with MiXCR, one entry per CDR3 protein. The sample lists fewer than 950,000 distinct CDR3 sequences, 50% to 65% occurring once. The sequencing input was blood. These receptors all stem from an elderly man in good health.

CDR3 nucleotides: TGCAGTGCTAGGCGGGGGGGCAGCTTTTACGAGCAGTACTTC. It translates to CSARRGGSFYEQYF. The J gene is TRBJ2-7, the V gene TRBV20-1; 9 bases line up with TRBD2. This CDR3 has 14 amino acids. Germline loops: CDR1 DFQATT, CDR2 SNEGSKA (reference sequence). With 3 bases clipped from V and 4 bases from J, the junction kept 7 bases outside the gene matches.

CDR3 sequence: CASSLVGGTQSYEQYF. The CDR3 region has the DNA TGTGCCAGCAGCTTAGTGGGCGGGACACAGTCCTACGAGCAGTACTTC. The rearrangement uses TRBV7-9 and TRBJ2-7; D might be TRBD1 or TRBD2, each matching 6 bases. Deletions cut 1 base from V and 1 base from J, with 14 bases between. This CDR3 region has 16 residues. CDR1 and CDR2 from the germline V gene are SEHNR and FQNEAQ (reference sequence). Supplemented by reference TRBV7-9 and TRBJ2-7, the full variable domain reads DTGVSQNPRHKITKRGQNVTFRCDPISEHNRLYWYRQTLGQGPEFLTYFQNEAQLEKSRLLSDRFSAERPKGSFSTLEIQRTEQGDSAMYLCASSLVGGTQSYEQYFGPGTRLTVT.

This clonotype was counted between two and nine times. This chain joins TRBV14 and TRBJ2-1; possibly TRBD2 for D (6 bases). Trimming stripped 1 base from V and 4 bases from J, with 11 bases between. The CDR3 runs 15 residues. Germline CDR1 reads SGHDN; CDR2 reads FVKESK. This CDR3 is CASSQVGRGYNEQFF. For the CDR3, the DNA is TGTGCCAGCAGCCAAGTGGGGCGGGGTTACAATGAGCAGTTCTTC.

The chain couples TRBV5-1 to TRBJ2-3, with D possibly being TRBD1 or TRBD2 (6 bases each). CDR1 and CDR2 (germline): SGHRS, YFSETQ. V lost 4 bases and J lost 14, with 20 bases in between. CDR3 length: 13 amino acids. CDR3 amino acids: CASSPGDSGYAYF. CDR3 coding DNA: TGCGCCAGCAGCCCAGGGGACTCCGGATACGCGTATTTT.

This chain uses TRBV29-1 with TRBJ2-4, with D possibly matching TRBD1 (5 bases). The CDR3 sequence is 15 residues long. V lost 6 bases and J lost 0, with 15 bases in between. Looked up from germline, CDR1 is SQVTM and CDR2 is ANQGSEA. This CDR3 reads CSVPDRVLAKNIQYF. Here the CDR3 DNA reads TGCAGCGTGCCCGACAGAGTCCTAGCCAAAAACATTCAGTACTTC.

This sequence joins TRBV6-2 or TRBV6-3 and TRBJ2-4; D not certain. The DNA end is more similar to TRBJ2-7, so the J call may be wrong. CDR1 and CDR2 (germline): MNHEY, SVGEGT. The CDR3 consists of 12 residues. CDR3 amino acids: CASSSVFHEQYF. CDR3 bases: TGTGCCAGCAGTTCGGTCTTCCACGAGCAGTACTTC.

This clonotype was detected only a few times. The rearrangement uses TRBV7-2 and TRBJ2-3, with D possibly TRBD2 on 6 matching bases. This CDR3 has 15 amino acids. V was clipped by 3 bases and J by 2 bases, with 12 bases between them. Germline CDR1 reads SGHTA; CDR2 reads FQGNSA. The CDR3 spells CASSFPGTSTDTQYF. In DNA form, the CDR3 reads TGTGCCAGCAGCTTCCCCGGGACTTCCACAGATACGCAGTATTTT.

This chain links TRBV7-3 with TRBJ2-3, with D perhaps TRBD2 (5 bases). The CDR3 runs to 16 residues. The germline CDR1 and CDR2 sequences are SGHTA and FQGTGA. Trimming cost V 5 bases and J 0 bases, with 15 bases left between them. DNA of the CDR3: TGTGCCAGCAGCCCCCGAGCGGCGGCTAGCACAGATACGCAGTATTTT. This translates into CASSPRAAASTDTQYF.

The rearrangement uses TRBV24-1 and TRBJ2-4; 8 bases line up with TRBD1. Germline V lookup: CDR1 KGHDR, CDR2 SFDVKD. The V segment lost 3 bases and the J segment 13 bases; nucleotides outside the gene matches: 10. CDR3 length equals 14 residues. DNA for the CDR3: TGTGCCACCAGTGATCGACAGGGGCCCTACGGGCAGTACTTC. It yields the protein CATSDRQGPYGQYF.

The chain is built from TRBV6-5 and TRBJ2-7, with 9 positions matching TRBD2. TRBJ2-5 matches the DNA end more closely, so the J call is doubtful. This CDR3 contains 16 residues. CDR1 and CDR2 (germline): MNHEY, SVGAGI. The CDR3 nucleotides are TGTGCCACAGCGGGGGGAAGCCTAGCGGGTTCCGGGACCCAGTACTTC. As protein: CATAGGSLAGSGTQYF.

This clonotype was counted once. In DNA form, the CDR3 reads TGTGCCAGCAGCCATCAGGAGGCTCTAGACTACGAGCAGTACTTC. Its translation is CASSHQEALDYEQYF. The rearrangement uses TRBV4-2 and TRBJ2-7; D may be TRBD2 (5 bases). This CDR3 is 15 amino acids long. Germline V CDR1 and CDR2: LGHNA, YNFKEQ. Trimming cost V 3 bases and J 3 bases, with 15 bases left between them.

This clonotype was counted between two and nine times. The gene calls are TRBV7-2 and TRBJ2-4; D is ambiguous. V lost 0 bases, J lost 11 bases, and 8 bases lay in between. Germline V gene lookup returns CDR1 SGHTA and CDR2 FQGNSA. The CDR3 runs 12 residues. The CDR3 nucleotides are TGTGCCAGCAGCTTAGCGCTCACCGTTCAGTACTTC. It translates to CASSLALTVQYF.

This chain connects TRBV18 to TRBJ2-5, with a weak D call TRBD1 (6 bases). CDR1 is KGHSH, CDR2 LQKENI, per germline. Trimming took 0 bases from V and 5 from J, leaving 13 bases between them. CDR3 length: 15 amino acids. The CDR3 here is CASSPPTGWRETQYF. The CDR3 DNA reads TGTGCCAGCTCACCACCAACAGGGTGGAGGGAGACCCAGTACTTC.

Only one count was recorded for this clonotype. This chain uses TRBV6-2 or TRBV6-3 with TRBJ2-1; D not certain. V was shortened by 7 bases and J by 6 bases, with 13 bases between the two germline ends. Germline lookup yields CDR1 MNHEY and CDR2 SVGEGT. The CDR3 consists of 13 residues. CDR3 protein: CASKSTPSNEQFF. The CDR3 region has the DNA TGTGCCAGCAAATCGACACCTAGCAATGAGCAGTTCTTC.

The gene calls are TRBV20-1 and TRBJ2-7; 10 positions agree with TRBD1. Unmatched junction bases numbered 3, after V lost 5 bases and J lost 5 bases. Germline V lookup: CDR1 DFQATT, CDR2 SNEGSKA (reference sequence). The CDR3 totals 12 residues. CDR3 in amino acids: CSAWDRGHEQYF. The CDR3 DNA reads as TGCAGTGCTTGGGACAGGGGCCACGAGCAGTACTTC.

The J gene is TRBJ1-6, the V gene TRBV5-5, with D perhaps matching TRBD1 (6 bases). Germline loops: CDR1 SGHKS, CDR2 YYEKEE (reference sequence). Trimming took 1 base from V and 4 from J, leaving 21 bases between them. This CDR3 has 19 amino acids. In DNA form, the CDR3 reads TGTGCCAGCAGCTTGTTCAGCGGGACAACTCGGAGGTATAATTCACCCCTCCACTTT. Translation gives CASSLFSGTTRRYNSPLHF. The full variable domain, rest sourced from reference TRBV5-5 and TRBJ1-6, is DAGVTQSPTHLIKTRGQQVTLRCSPISGHKSVSWYQQVLGQGPQFIFQYYEKEERGRGNFPDRFSARQFPNYSSELNVNALLLGDSALYLCASSLFSGTTRRYNSPLHFGNGTRLTVT.

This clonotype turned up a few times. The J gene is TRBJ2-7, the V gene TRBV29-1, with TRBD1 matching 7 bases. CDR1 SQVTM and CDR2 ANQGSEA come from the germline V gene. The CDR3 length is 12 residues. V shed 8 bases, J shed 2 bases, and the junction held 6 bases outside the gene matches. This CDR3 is CSFGDSTYEQYF. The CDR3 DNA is TGCAGCTTTGGGGACAGTACCTACGAGCAGTACTTC.

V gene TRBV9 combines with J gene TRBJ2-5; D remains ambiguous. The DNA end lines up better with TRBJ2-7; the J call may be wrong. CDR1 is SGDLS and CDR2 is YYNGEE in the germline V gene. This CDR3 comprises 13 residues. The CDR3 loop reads CASSVGPQYEQYF. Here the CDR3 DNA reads TGTGCCAGCAGCGTCGGACCCCAATACGAGCAGTACTTC.

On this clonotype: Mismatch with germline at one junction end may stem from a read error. CDR3 amino acids: CASSLEAGPNQPQHF. CDR3 in DNA: TGCGCCAGCAGCTTGGAGGCAGGGCCCAATCAGCCCCAGCATTTT. The V call is TRBV5-8, the J call TRBJ1-5; possible D gene TRBD1, 5 bases. The CDR3 length is 15 residues. The germline V gene has CDR1 SGHTS and CDR2 YDEGEE. Full variable domain (missing parts from reference TRBV5-8 and TRBJ1-5): EAGVTQSPTHLIKTRGQQATLRCSPISGHTSVYWYQQALGLGLQFLLWYDEGEERNRGNFPPRFSGRQFPNYSSELNVNALELEDSALYLCASSLEAGPNQPQHFGDGTRLSIL.